A single sample is the source of the 25 T cell receptor beta chains below, sequenced in a study of OX40 agonist ivuxolimab in advanced cancers. Library creation used the immunoSEQ multiplex PCR assay. The table comes from immuneACCESS by way of TCRdb, which keeps in-frame sequences with V and J called. Part of the clones is missing from these tables; in studies checked, under half for an unresolved V gene and the rest for unknown reasons. The sample contains fewer than 100,000 clones, roughly 87% of them found a single time. Around 0.19% of the sample rests with the top ten. This specimen consisted of CD4+ or CD8+ T cells sorted from blood, obtained in a trial of the OX40 agonist ivuxolimab. These receptors originate from an adult with an advanced solid tumor such as melanoma, head and neck, liver or kidney cancer.

This clone was seen more than once but under ten times. J is TRBJ1-4 and V is TRBV6-1, with 7 bases that match TRBD1. Per germline, CDR1 MNHNS and CDR2 SASEGT. The CDR3 length is 13 residues. With 6 bases clipped from V and 6 bases from J, the junction kept 4 bases outside the gene matches. The CDR3 protein is CASRETGYEKLFF. CDR3 nucleotides: TGTGCCAGCAGAGAGACAGGGTATGAAAAACTGTTTTTT.

The genes are TRBV5-4 and TRBJ1-2, with 12 bases that match TRBD1. The CDR3 consists of 18 residues. Per the germline V gene, CDR1 is SGHNT and CDR2 is YYREEE (reference sequence). After removal of 3 bases from V and 7 bases from J, the junction contained 16 bases not matched to a gene. CDR3 sequence (DNA): TGTGCCAGCAGCTCTGGTTCTTTCCGGGACAGGGGGCTCGTTGGCTACACCTTC. Translating it yields CASSSGSFRDRGLVGYTF.

V is TRBV9 and J is TRBJ2-3; D gene unclear. The germline CDR1 and CDR2 sequences are SGDLS and YYNGEE. V was shortened by 1 base and J by 0 bases, with 9 bases between the two germline ends. The CDR3 loop spans 15 amino acids. The CDR3 sequence: CASSVTPLSTDTQYF. The CDR3, as DNA: TGTGCCAGCAGCGTAACCCCCCTTAGCACAGATACGCAGTATTTT.

The chain couples TRBV5-4 to TRBJ1-4; 9 bases line up with TRBD1. The CDR3 extends over 14 amino acids. With V trimmed by 4 bases and J by 5 bases, 3 bases remained unmatched. Germline-derived CDR1 and CDR2 are SGHNT and YYREEE (reference sequence). DNA for the CDR3: TGTGCCAGCAGCCGGACAGGGGAAAATGAAAAACTGTTTTTT. It yields the protein CASSRTGENEKLFF. The full variable domain, its missing parts supplied by reference TRBV5-4 and TRBJ1-4, is ETGVTQSPTHLIKTRGQQVTLRCSSQSGHNTVSWYQQALGQGPQFIFQYYREEENGRGNFPPRFSGLQFPNYSSELNVNALELDDSALYLCASSRTGENEKLFFGSGTQLSVL.

The chain joins TRBV7-2 to TRBJ2-4; 9 bases agree with TRBD2. Germline CDR1 and CDR2: SGHTA and FQGNSA. There are 17 residues in the CDR3. V shed 4 bases, J shed 6 bases, and the junction held 13 bases outside the gene matches. The DNA of the CDR3 is TGTGCCAGCAGCTCCTTAGGGGGGCTAGCGGGGAGAAACATTCAGTACTTC. Translated: CASSSLGGLAGRNIQYF.

The rearrangement links TRBV5-6 to TRBJ2-7; no clear D. Trimming removed 2 bases from V and 4 bases from J, with 10 bases in between. Germline V gene lookup returns CDR1 SGHDT and CDR2 YYEEEE. The CDR3 has 13 residues. CDR3 region: CASSLGWDYEQYV. The CDR3 DNA reads TGTGCCAGCAGCTTAGGTTGGGATTACGAGCAGTACGTC.

This clone was recorded a few times. The chain combines TRBV4-1 with TRBJ1-5; no definite D call. V was cut by 1 base and J by 3 bases, with 7 bases left in between. Germline values: CDR1 MGHRA, CDR2 YSYEKL. The CDR3 has 14 residues. This CDR3 is CASSQVRDNQPQHF. In nucleotides, the CDR3 is TGCGCCAGCAGCCAAGTTCGGGACAATCAGCCCCAGCATTTT.

This chain joins TRBV2 and TRBJ1-6; unclear D gene. Germline V gene lookup returns CDR1 SNHLY and CDR2 FYNNEI. V lost 7 bases and J lost 2, with 18 bases in between. There are 17 residues in the CDR3. CDR3 loop: CASMSSSSFPYNSPLHF. CDR3 in DNA: TGTGCCAGCATGTCGTCGTCCTCGTTCCCCTATAATTCACCCCTCCACTTT. Using reference TRBV2 and TRBJ1-6 for the parts outside the CDR3, the full variable domain is EPEVTQTPSHQVTQMGQEVILRCVPISNHLYFYWYRQILGQKVEFLVSFYNNEISEKSEIFDDQFSVERPDGSNFTLKIRSTKLEDSAMYFCASMSSSSFPYNSPLHFGNGTRLTVT.

For the CDR3, the DNA is TGTGCCAGTAGTAAAGGTAGTACCCCCTACAGGACAACCACTGAAGCTTTCTTT. This gives the protein CASSKGSTPYRTTTEAFF. The J gene is TRBJ1-1, the V gene TRBV19; weak D call: TRBD1 (5 bases). The V end was cut by 4 bases, the J end by 4 bases, with 25 bases between. The CDR3 has 18 amino acids. Per germline, CDR1 LNHDA and CDR2 SQIVND (reference sequence). Supplemented by reference TRBV19 and TRBJ1-1, the full variable domain reads DGGITQSPKYLFRKEGQNVTLSCEQNLNHDAMYWYRQDPGQGLRLIYYSQIVNDFQKGDIAEGYSVSREKKESFPLTVTSAQKNPTAFYLCASSKGSTPYRTTTEAFFGQGTRLTVV.

The V and J genes are TRBV9 and TRBJ1-2, with TRBD1 identical over 8 bases. CDR3 length equals 14 residues. Unmatched junction bases numbered 8, after V lost 0 bases and J lost 10 bases. Germline CDR1 and CDR2: SGDLS and YYNGEE. DNA of the CDR3: TGTGCCAGCAGCGTAGAATCAGGGGGCTACGTCTACACCTTC. Amino acids: CASSVESGGYVYTF.

CDR3 sequence reads: CASSSTGWQETQYF. CDR3 DNA: TGCGCCAGCAGCTCGACAGGGTGGCAAGAGACCCAGTACTTC. This chain connects TRBV5-1 to TRBJ2-5; 7 bases match TRBD1. The trim removed 3 bases at V and 2 bases at J, leaving 4 bases unmatched. CDR3 length equals 14 residues. Per germline, CDR1 SGHRS and CDR2 YFSETQ. Complete variable domain (other parts from reference TRBV5-1 and TRBJ2-5): KAGVTQTPRYLIKTRGQQVTLSCSPISGHRSVSWYQQTPGQGLQFLFEYFSETQRNKGNFPGRFSGRQFSNSRSEMNVSTLELGDSALYLCASSSTGWQETQYFGPGTRLLVL.

The chain uses TRBV29-1 and TRBJ1-2, with 8 nucleotides matching TRBD1. J lost 6 bases, V lost 5 bases, and 8 bases had no gene match. CDR3 length: 13 amino acids. Per the germline V gene, CDR1 is SQVTM and CDR2 is ANQGSEA. CDR3: CSVPDRGSDGYTF. For the CDR3, the DNA is TGCAGCGTTCCCGACAGGGGCTCCGATGGCTACACCTTC.

The chain couples TRBV6-5 to TRBJ2-7; TRBD1 might be the D (6 bases). CDR1 MNHEY and CDR2 SVGAGI come from the germline V gene. The CDR3 covers 15 residues. V lost 2 bases to trimming and J lost 4 bases, with 15 bases between them. The CDR3 DNA reads TGTGCCAGCAGTTACCCCCGGGACACAAATTACGAGCAGTACGTC. Protein sequence: CASSYPRDTNYEQYV.

This clone appeared a few times. The V gene is TRBV16, the J gene TRBJ2-1; D unresolved. CDR3 length: 14 residues. From germline, CDR1 is KGHSY and CDR2 FQNENV. V was trimmed by 4 bases and J by 1 base, leaving 8 bases between them. CDR3 protein: CASSPLSSYNEQFF. The CDR3 DNA follows: TGTGCCAGCAGCCCTTTATCGTCCTACAATGAGCAGTTCTTC.

The V gene is TRBV10-1, the J gene TRBJ1-5, with 7 bases that match TRBD1. The CDR3 covers 15 residues. V shed 5 bases, J shed 0 bases, and the junction held 4 bases outside the gene matches. From germline, CDR1 is WNHNN and CDR2 SYGVQD (reference sequence). CDR3 amino acids: CASSLWTGSNQPQHF. The DNA for the CDR3 is TGCGCCAGCAGTCTTTGGACAGGTAGCAATCAGCCCCAGCATTTT.

This clone was picked up one time. The rearrangement joins TRBV19 to TRBJ1-5; unclear D gene. Trimming took off 2 bases at V and 2 bases at J, with 4 bases between the two ends. This CDR3 contains 13 residues. CDR1 and CDR2 from the germline V gene are LNHDA and SQIVND (reference sequence). DNA for the CDR3: TGTGCCAGTAGTATAACCGGCAATCAGCCCCAGCATTTT. Protein sequence: CASSITGNQPQHF.

CDR3 sequence: CASSLSGANQPQHF. The CDR3 DNA reads as TGTGCCAGCAGCTTGAGTGGAGCCAATCAGCCCCAGCATTTT. The V gene is TRBV11-2, the J gene TRBJ1-5; D is uncertain. Germline V gene lookup returns CDR1 SGHAT and CDR2 FQNNGV. Trimming took off 3 bases at V and 3 bases at J, with 9 bases between the two ends. This CDR3 is 14 amino acids long.

The V gene is TRBV9, the J gene TRBJ1-3; no definite D call. The V gene lost 5 bases and the J gene lost 2 bases, with 8 bases spanning the gap. CDR3 length equals 13 residues. The germline CDR1 and CDR2 sequences are SGDLS and YYNGEE. The CDR3: CASSPGTGNTIYF. For the CDR3, the DNA is TGTGCCAGCAGTCCCGGGACTGGAAACACCATATATTTT.

This sequence joins TRBV5-8 and TRBJ1-2; D is unclear. Germline assignment: CDR1 SGHTS and CDR2 YDEGEE. V gave up 3 bases and J gave up 8 bases, with 17 bases separating them. The CDR3 has 14 amino acids. Written as DNA, the CDR3 is TGTGCCAGCAGCTATCCCTCACAAGGGCGCGGCTACACCTTC. It specifies CASSYPSQGRGYTF.

V usage is TRBV11-3 and J usage is TRBJ2-3; D not resolved. V lost 7 bases, J lost 6 bases, and 11 bases lay in between. Per the germline V gene, CDR1 is SGHNT and CDR2 is YENEEA. This CDR3 region has 12 residues. This chain's CDR3 is CASTPPGDTQYF. The DNA for the CDR3 is TGTGCCAGCACCCCACCCGGGGATACGCAGTATTTT.

The chain employs TRBV7-9 and TRBJ2-7; perhaps TRBD1 as D (6 bases). The germline V gene encodes CDR1 SEHNR and CDR2 FQNEAQ (reference sequence). V was shortened by 5 bases and J by 4 bases, with 15 bases between the two germline ends. CDR3 length equals 14 residues. CDR3 nucleotide sequence: TGTGCCAGCAGCAAACAGGGATCGGGGTACGAGCAGTACGTC. This sequence encodes CASSKQGSGYEQYV.

The V call is TRBV5-1, the J call TRBJ1-2; D is perhaps TRBD1 (6 bases). Germline V gene sequence: CDR1 SGHRS, CDR2 YFSETQ. V was pared by 0 bases and J by 7 bases, with 13 bases between. The CDR3 is made up of 14 amino acids. CDR3 nucleotides: TGCGCCAGCAGCTTGGATACAGGGAGAGTTGGCTACACCTTC. Translating it yields CASSLDTGRVGYTF.

This clone was observed a single time. V gene TRBV18 combines with J gene TRBJ2-7; possibly TRBD2 for D (6 bases). Germline assignment: CDR1 KGHSH and CDR2 LQKENI. With 3 bases removed from V and 4 bases from J, the gap between germline ends came to 16 bases. The CDR3 extends over 15 amino acids. CDR3 in DNA: TGTGCCAGCTCACCTCCGGGGCCCGGGGGTTACGAGCAGTACTTC. Protein sequence: CASSPPGPGGYEQYF.

V is TRBV2 and J is TRBJ2-1; D remains ambiguous. V lost 6 bases to trimming and J lost 5 bases, with 11 bases between them. The CDR3 covers 13 residues. Germline V gene sequence: CDR1 SNHLY, CDR2 FYNNEI. This chain's CDR3 is CASSRSGDNEQFF. CDR3 nucleotide sequence: TGTGCCAGCAGCCGGAGTGGTGACAATGAGCAGTTCTTC.

CDR3 protein: CASSRSSLRGDNEQFF. As DNA, the CDR3 is TGCGCCAGCAGCCGCTCTTCCTTACGGGGTGATAATGAGCAGTTCTTC. The chain has TRBV4-1 and TRBJ2-1, with a possible D match to TRBD2 (5 bases). V shed 4 bases and J shed 7 bases, with 20 bases lying between them. The CDR3 has 16 residues. Germline CDR1 is MGHRA and CDR2 is YSYEKL.